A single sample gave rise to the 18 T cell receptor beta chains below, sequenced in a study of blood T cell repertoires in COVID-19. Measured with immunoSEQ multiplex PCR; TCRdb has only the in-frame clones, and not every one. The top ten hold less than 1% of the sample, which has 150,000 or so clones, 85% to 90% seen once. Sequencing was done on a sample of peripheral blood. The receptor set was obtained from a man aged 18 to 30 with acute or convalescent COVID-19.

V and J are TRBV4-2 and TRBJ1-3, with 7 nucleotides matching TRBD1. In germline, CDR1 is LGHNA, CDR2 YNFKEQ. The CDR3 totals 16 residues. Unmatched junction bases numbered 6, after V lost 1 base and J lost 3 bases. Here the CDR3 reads CASSQVTGRSGNTIYF. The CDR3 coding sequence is TGTGCCAGCAGCCAAGTGACAGGGAGAAGTGGAAACACCATATATTTT.

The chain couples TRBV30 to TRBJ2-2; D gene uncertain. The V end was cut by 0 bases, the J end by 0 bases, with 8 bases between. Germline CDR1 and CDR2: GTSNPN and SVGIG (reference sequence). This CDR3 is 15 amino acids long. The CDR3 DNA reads TGTGCCTGGAGTGTCCTAGGTACGAACACCGGGGAGCTGTTTTTT. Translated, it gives CAWSVLGTNTGELFF. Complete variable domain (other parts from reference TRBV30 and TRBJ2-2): SQTIHQWPATLVQPVGSPLSLECTVEGTSNPNLYWYRQAAGRGLQLLFYSVGIGQISSEVPQNLSASRPQDRQFILSSKKLLLSDSGFYLCAWSVLGTNTGELFFGEGSRLTVL.

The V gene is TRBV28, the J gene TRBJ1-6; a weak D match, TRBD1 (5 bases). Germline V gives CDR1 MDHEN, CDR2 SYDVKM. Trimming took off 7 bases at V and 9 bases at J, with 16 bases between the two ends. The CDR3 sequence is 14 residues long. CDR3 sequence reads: CASTPSGRGSPLHF. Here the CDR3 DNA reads TGTGCCAGCACCCCCTCAGGGCGAGGTTCACCCCTCCACTTT.

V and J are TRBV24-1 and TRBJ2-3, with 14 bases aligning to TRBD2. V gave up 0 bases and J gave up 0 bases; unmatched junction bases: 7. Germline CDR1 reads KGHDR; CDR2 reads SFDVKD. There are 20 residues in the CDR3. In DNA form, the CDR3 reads TGTGCCACCAGTGATTTGGGGGGACTAGCGGGGGTCCCTAGCACAGATACGCAGTATTTT. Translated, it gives CATSDLGGLAGVPSTDTQYF.

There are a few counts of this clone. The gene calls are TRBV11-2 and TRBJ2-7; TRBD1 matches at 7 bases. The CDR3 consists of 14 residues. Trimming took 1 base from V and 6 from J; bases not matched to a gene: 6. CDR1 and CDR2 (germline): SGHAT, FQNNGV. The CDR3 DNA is TGTGCCAGCAGCTTAGGAGGGGGCACGGGCGAGCAGTACGTC. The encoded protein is CASSLGGGTGEQYV.

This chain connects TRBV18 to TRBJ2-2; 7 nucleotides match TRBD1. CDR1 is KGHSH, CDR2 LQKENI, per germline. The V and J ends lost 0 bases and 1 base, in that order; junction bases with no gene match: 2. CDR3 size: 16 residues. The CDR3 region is CASSPPNRGNTGELFF. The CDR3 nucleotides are TGTGCCAGCTCACCACCGAACAGGGGGAACACCGGGGAGCTGTTTTTT.

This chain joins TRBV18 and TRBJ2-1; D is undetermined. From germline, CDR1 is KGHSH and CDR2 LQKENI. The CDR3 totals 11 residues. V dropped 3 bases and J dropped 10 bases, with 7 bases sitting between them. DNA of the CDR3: TGTGCCAGCTCACCCGCGAAGGAGCAGTTCTTC. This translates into CASSPAKEQFF.

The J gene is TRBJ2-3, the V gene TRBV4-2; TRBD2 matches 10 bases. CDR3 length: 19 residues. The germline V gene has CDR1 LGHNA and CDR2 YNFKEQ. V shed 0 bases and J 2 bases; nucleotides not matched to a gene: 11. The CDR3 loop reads CASSQDPSGGRPLTDTQYF. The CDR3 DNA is TGTGCCAGCAGCCAAGATCCTAGCGGGGGCAGGCCCCTCACAGATACGCAGTATTTT.

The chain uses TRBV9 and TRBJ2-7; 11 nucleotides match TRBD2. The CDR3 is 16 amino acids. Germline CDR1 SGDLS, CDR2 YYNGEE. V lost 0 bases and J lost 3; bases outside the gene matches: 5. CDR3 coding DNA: TGTGCCAGCAGCGTAGGGCCGCTAGCGGGGGGCTACGAGCAGTACTTC. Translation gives CASSVGPLAGGYEQYF.

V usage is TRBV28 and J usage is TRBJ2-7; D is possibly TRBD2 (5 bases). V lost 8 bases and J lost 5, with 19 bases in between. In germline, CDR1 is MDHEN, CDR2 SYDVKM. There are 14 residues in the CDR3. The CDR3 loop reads CASAPASREHEQYV. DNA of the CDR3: TGTGCCAGCGCCCCTGCCTCGAGGGAACACGAGCAGTACGTC.

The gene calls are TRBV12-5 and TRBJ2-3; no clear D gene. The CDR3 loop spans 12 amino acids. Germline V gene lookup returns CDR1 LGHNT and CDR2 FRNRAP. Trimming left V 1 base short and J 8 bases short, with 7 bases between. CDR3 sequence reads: CASGLEWATQYF. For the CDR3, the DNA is TGTGCTAGTGGTTTGGAGTGGGCTACGCAGTATTTT.

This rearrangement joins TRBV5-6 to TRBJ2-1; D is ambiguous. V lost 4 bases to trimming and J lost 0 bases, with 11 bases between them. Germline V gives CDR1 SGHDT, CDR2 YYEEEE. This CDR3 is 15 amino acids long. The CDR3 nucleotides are TGTGCCAGCAGCGGCGGTTTGGCCTCCTACAATGAGCAGTTCTTC. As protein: CASSGGLASYNEQFF. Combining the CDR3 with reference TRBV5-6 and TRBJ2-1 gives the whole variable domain DAGVTQSPTHLIKTRGQQVTLRCSPKSGHDTVSWYQQALGQGPQFIFQYYEEEERQRGNFPDRFSGHQFPNYSSELNVNALLLGDSALYLCASSGGLASYNEQFFGPGTRLTVL.

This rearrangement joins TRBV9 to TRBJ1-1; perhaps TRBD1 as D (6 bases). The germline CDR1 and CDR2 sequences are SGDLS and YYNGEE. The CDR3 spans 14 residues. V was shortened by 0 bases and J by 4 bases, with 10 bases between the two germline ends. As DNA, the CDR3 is TGTGCCAGCAGCGTAGCTAGAGGGGGCACTGAAGCTTTCTTT. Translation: CASSVARGGTEAFF.

CDR3: CASSPLLRGGNSPLHF. The CDR3 bases are TGTGCCAGCAGTCCCCTTCTTAGGGGTGGCAATTCACCCCTCCACTTT. V usage is TRBV28 and J usage is TRBJ1-6; possible D gene TRBD1, 5 bases. The CDR3 consists of 16 residues. Germline CDR1 MDHEN, CDR2 SYDVKM. V was pared by 5 bases and J by 7 bases, with 18 bases between. Looking up the rest from reference TRBV28 and TRBJ1-6 gives the full variable domain: DVKVTQSSRYLVKRTGEKVFLECVQDMDHENMFWYRQDPGLGLRLIYFSYDVKMKEKGDIPEGYSVSREKKERFSLILESASTNQTSMYLCASSPLLRGGNSPLHFGNGTRLTVT.

The CDR3, as DNA: TGTGCCAGCAGCTTAGTACCCGGACAGGGAGCAAACACCGGGGAGCTGTTTTTT. Translation: CASSLVPGQGANTGELFF. The rearrangement links TRBV11-2 to TRBJ2-2; 8 nucleotides line up with TRBD1. The CDR3 consists of 18 residues. J was trimmed by 2 bases and V by 1 base; bases with no gene match: 9. Germline CDR1 reads SGHAT; CDR2 reads FQNNGV.

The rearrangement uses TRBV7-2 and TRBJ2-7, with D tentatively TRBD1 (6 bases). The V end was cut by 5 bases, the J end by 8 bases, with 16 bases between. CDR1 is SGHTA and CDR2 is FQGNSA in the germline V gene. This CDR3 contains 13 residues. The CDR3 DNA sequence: TGTGCCAGCAGCCTAGACCCACAGGGACAGCAGTACTTC. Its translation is CASSLDPQGQQYF.

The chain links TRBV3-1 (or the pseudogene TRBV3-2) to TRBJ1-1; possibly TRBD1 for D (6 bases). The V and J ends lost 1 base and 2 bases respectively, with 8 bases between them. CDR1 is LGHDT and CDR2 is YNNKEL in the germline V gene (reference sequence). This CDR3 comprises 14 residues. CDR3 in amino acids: CASSQAGVNTEAFF. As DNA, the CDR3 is TGTGCCAGCAGCCAAGCAGGGGTTAACACTGAAGCTTTCTTT.

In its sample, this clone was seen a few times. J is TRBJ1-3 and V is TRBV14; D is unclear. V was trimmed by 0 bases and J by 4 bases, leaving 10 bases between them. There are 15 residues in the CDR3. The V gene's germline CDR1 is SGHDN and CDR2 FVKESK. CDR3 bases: TGTGCCAGCAGCCAAGATCCGGGTTTCGGAAACACCATATATTTT. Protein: CASSQDPGFGNTIYF.